Shown below are 15 T cell receptor beta chains from a single sample sequenced in a study of graft-versus-host responses after intestinal transplantation (dated by TCRdb to the early 2020s). The time point label for this specimen denotes: cells obtained before transplantation from donor or recipient. The antigens for these receptors are not known. The library was obtained by the immunoSEQ multiplex PCR assay. Imported from immuneACCESS, the table was reduced by TCRdb to in-frame sequences with V and J called. These copies leave out some clones; in studies compared against another copy, an unresolved V gene accounts for under half, and the cause of the remainder is not known. The sample contains tens of thousands of clones, approximately 78% of them found a single time. Over 0.75% of the sample comes from the top ten. The sequenced sample was unstimulated CD8+ T cells sorted from spleen or lymph node cells, obtained before transplant. These receptors were taken from a human donor who was the organ donor for an intestinal transplant.

The chain links TRBV4-1 to TRBJ1-1, with D tentatively TRBD1 (6 bases). Germline assignment: CDR1 MGHRA and CDR2 YSYEKL. The V and J ends lost 4 bases and 4 bases respectively, with 13 bases between them. This CDR3 comprises 14 residues. CDR3 region: CASSLHRETTEAFF. In DNA form, the CDR3 reads TGCGCCAGCAGCCTACACAGGGAAACCACTGAAGCTTTCTTT.

The chain combines TRBV7-9 with TRBJ1-1, with D perhaps matching TRBD1 (5 bases). V lost 0 bases to trimming and J lost 1 base, with 6 bases between them. CDR3 size: 14 residues. Germline-derived CDR1 and CDR2 are SEHNR and FQNEAQ (reference sequence). The CDR3 coding sequence is TGTGCCAGCAGCTTAGCACAGGCGAACACTGAAGCTTTCTTT. Translating it yields CASSLAQANTEAFF. Using reference TRBV7-9 and TRBJ1-1 for the parts outside the CDR3, the full variable domain is DTGVSQNPRHKITKRGQNVTFRCDPISEHNRLYWYRQTLGQGPEFLTYFQNEAQLEKSRLLSDRFSAERPKGSFSTLEIQRTEQGDSAMYLCASSLAQANTEAFFGQGTRLTVV.

The V and J genes are TRBV27 and TRBJ1-2, with unresolved D. There are 13 residues in the CDR3. Germline V lookup: CDR1 MNHEY, CDR2 SMNVEV (reference sequence). V lost 3 bases to trimming and J lost 0 bases, with 5 bases between them. DNA for the CDR3: TGTGCCAGCAGTTTGTCAGCTAACTATGGCTACACCTTC. It is translated as CASSLSANYGYTF.

This chain uses TRBV4-3 with TRBJ2-1; TRBD1 might be the D (6 bases). Trimming pared 2 bases from V and 2 bases from J, leaving 10 bases between. The CDR3 is 15 amino acids. CDR1 is LGHNA and CDR2 is YSLEER in the germline V gene. The CDR3 loop reads CASSQYRDPYNEQFF. CDR3 nucleotide sequence: TGCGCCAGCAGCCAATACAGGGACCCCTACAATGAGCAGTTCTTC.

This clone showed up just once. The chain couples TRBV4-3 to TRBJ2-2; no definite D call. V dropped 1 base and J dropped 1 base, with 4 bases sitting between them. CDR1 is LGHNA and CDR2 is YSLEER in the germline V gene. CDR3 length: 14 amino acids. The CDR3 region has the DNA TGCGCCAGCAGCCAAGGCAGGAACACCGGGGAGCTGTTTTTT. Residues: CASSQGRNTGELFF.

This chain joins TRBV19 and TRBJ2-7; D ambiguous. Trimming took off 8 bases at V and 8 bases at J, with 10 bases between the two ends. The CDR3 has 10 residues. CDR1 LNHDA and CDR2 SQIVND come from the germline V gene (reference sequence). The chain's CDR3 is CASGDGQQYF. The CDR3, as DNA: TGTGCCAGTGGAGATGGGCAGCAGTACTTC.

The V gene is TRBV4-1, the J gene TRBJ2-3; TRBD1 matches at 7 bases. This CDR3 has 17 amino acids. V shed 0 bases, J shed 2 bases, and the junction held 8 bases outside the gene matches. CDR1 and CDR2 from the germline V gene are MGHRA and YSYEKL. This CDR3 reads CASSQDRGTEITDTQYF. The CDR3 DNA sequence: TGCGCCAGCAGCCAAGATCGTGGGACAGAAATCACAGATACGCAGTATTTT.

This rearrangement joins TRBV5-4 to TRBJ1-2, with D unclear. Trimming removed 4 bases from V and 1 base from J, with 11 bases in between. CDR1 and CDR2 (germline): SGHNT, YYREEE (reference sequence). The CDR3 runs 14 residues. CDR3 amino acids: CASSHAEVNYGYTF. CDR3 bases: TGTGCCAGCAGCCATGCCGAGGTTAACTATGGCTACACCTTC.

This clone was detected only a few times. The J gene is TRBJ2-3, the V gene TRBV27; D not resolved. V was cut by 5 bases and J by 4 bases, with 13 bases left in between. CDR3 length: 14 residues. From germline, CDR1 is MNHEY and CDR2 SMNVEV (reference sequence). The chain's CDR3 is CASSPGAGPDTQYF. DNA of the CDR3: TGTGCCAGCAGTCCCGGTGCCGGTCCAGATACGCAGTATTTT.

The CDR3 sequence is CASSRRGGDLETQYF. As DNA, the CDR3 is TGTGCCAGCAGCCGCCGCGGGGGGGATTTAGAGACCCAGTACTTC. This sequence joins TRBV7-9 and TRBJ2-5, with 9 bases aligning to TRBD2. This CDR3 is built from 15 residues. The V gene's germline CDR1 is SEHNR and CDR2 FQNEAQ (reference sequence). V gave up 5 bases and J gave up 4 bases; unmatched junction bases: 8.

This chain links TRBV5-6 with TRBJ2-7; 7 nucleotides line up with TRBD2. With V trimmed by 4 bases and J by 2 bases, 9 bases remained unmatched. CDR1 is SGHDT, CDR2 YYEEEE, per germline. The CDR3 runs to 15 residues. CDR3 sequence reads: CASSGRLAGPYEQYF. CDR3 bases: TGTGCCAGCAGCGGTAGACTAGCAGGTCCCTACGAGCAGTACTTC.

This clone was counted once. The chain has TRBV2 and TRBJ2-1; no definite D call. Germline lookup yields CDR1 SNHLY and CDR2 FYNNEI. This CDR3 contains 13 residues. V was clipped by 4 bases and J by 1 base, with 5 bases between them. CDR3 coding DNA: TGTGCCAGCAGTGTAGCTTCCTACAATGAGCAGTTCTTC. Its protein product is CASSVASYNEQFF.

The rearrangement joins TRBV5-4 to TRBJ2-2; no reliable D call. The CDR3 is 13 amino acids. The germline CDR1 and CDR2 sequences are SGHNT and YYREEE (reference sequence). The germline V and J ends were trimmed by 7 bases and 1 base, with 8 bases remaining between them. The CDR3 protein is CASPLENTGELFF. DNA of the CDR3: TGTGCCAGCCCCCTAGAGAACACCGGGGAGCTGTTTTTT.

This chain connects TRBV4-3 to TRBJ2-7; 8 positions agree with TRBD1. The junction had 3 bases not matched to a gene; V was cut back by 0 bases and J by 2 bases. CDR1 is LGHNA and CDR2 is YSLEER in the germline V gene. This CDR3 is built from 15 residues. In DNA form, the CDR3 reads TGCGCCAGCAGCCAAGAGGACAGGGAAACCTACGAGCAGTACTTC. It yields the protein CASSQEDRETYEQYF.

The rearrangement links TRBV6-6 to TRBJ1-1, with D unclear. CDR3 size: 11 residues. Germline loops: CDR1 MNHNY, CDR2 SVGAGI (reference sequence). The V and J ends lost 6 bases and 5 bases respectively, with 7 bases between them. In DNA form, the CDR3 reads TGTGCCAGCAGCTATGGTACTGAAGCTTTCTTT. Protein: CASSYGTEAFF.